Listed below are T cell receptor beta chains from one sample, sequenced in a study of identifying expanded T cells in peripheral blood. Profiling relied on immunoSEQ multiplex PCR, and the TCRdb table lists in-frame clones only, not all of them. The table lists around 47,000 clones, approximately 80% of them singletons. The sequenced sample was blood. The receptors come from a person aged 18 to 69 in good health. Both conserved end residues are part of each CDR3. Fields, in order: D gene, clone size, V gene, J gene, CDR3 DNA, CDR3 protein. D genes are given only for firm matches. Only part of the rows carry a size: once, few, many, or a class if the clone is expanded.

D: TRBD2; size: -; V: TRBV9; J: TRBJ2-7; DNA: TGTGCCAGCAGCGTTGGACAGAGCGGGGGGGAGTACTTC; CDR3: CASSVGQSGGEYF
D: -; size: -; V: TRBV5-6; J: TRBJ2-7; DNA: TGTGCCAGCGCCGTTGGCTCCTACGAGCAGTACTTC; CDR3: CASAVGSYEQYF
D: -; size: -; V: TRBV28; J: TRBJ2-1; DNA: TGTGCCAGCAGTTTATGGGGGAGTTCCTACAATGAGCAGTTCTTC; CDR3: CASSLWGSSYNEQFF
D: -; size: -; V: TRBV14; J: TRBJ2-5; DNA: TGTGCCAGCAGCCAAATCGGGACTTGGACAGCTGATCAGGAGACCCAGTACTTC; CDR3: CASSQIGTWTADQETQYF
D: TRBD2; size: -; V: TRBV6-4; J: TRBJ2-1; DNA: TGTGCCAGCAGCATGACTAGCGGGGCCTATCGAGTCAATGAGCAGTTCTTC; CDR3: CASSMTSGAYRVNEQFF
D: -; size: -; V: TRBV7-2; J: TRBJ1-2; DNA: TGTGCCAGCAGCTTAGCGCAGGGTAAGGCTTCTTCCCAAGGCTACACCTTC; CDR3: CASSLAQGKASSQGYTF
D: -; size: -; V: TRBV5-1; J: TRBJ1-1; DNA: TGCGCCAGCAGCTTGGGCACTGAAGCTTTCTTT; CDR3: CASSLGTEAFF
D: -; size: -; V: TRBV27; J: TRBJ2-2; DNA: TGTGCCAGCAGTTCCAGATGGGACCCAATTGAGGGGGAGCTGTTTTTT; CDR3: CASSSRWDPIEGELFF
D: TRBD1; size: few; V: TRBV11-1; J: TRBJ1-6; DNA: TGTGCCAGCAGCCCGAGGGACAGTTCGTGGAATTCACCCCTCCACTTT; CDR3: CASSPRDSSWNSPLHF
D: -; size: -; V: TRBV9; J: TRBJ1-2; DNA: TGTGCCAGCAGCGCAGCGGACGATGGCTACACCTTC; CDR3: CASSAADDGYTF
D: -; size: -; V: TRBV5-5; J: TRBJ2-3; DNA: TGTGCCAGCAGCTTGGAAGTAAACGCAGATACGCAGTATTTT; CDR3: CASSLEVNADTQYF
D: TRBD1; size: -; V: TRBV6-1; J: TRBJ1-2; DNA: TGTGCCAGCAGTGAAGGAGGGACAGGGGTTTATGGCTACACCTTC; CDR3: CASSEGGTGVYGYTF
D: -; size: -; V: TRBV7-6; J: TRBJ2-1; DNA: TGTGCCCGCAGCGGAAGCCTCGGTTCGCGGTCAGGGAATGAGCAGTTCTTC; CDR3: CARSGSLGSRSGNEQFF
D: -; size: -; V: TRBV7-2; J: TRBJ1-6; DNA: TGTGCCAGCAGCTTCATCCAGGGAGGAAATTCACCCCTCCACTTT; CDR3: CASSFIQGGNSPLHF
D: -; size: -; V: TRBV5-6; J: TRBJ2-1; DNA: TGTGCCAGCAGCGCGACTAGTAAAAATGAGCAGTTCTTC; CDR3: CASSATSKNEQFF
D: -; size: -; V: TRBV4-2; J: TRBJ2-6; DNA: TGTGCCAGCAGCCAACTAGCCCAGTCTGGGGCCAACGTCCTGACTTTC; CDR3: CASSQLAQSGANVLTF
D: -; size: -; V: TRBV7-2; J: TRBJ2-7; DNA: TGTGCCAGCAGCTTAGTGGTTCGGCAAGAGCAGTACTTC; CDR3: CASSLVVRQEQYF
D: -; size: -; V: TRBV6-5; J: TRBJ1-6; DNA: TGTGCCAGCAGTTACTCACAGGGAACTAATTCACCCCTCCACTTT; CDR3: CASSYSQGTNSPLHF
D: TRBD1; size: -; V: TRBV6-1; J: TRBJ1-1; DNA: TGTGCCAGCAGTGGGGGTCGGAGGACAGGTTATGAAGCTTTCTTT; CDR3: CASSGGRRTGYEAFF
D: -; size: few; V: TRBV2; J: TRBJ2-1; DNA: TGTGCCGTTTCACCAGGGACGGCCTACAATGAGCAGTTCTTC; CDR3: CAVSPGTAYNEQFF
D: -; size: -; V: TRBV10-2; J: TRBJ1-5; DNA: TGCGCCAGCACCTTGAGGTCCCATCAGCCCCAGCATTTT; CDR3: CASTLRSHQPQHF
D: -; size: -; V: TRBV29-1; J: TRBJ2-7; DNA: TGCAGCGTTGTTAGCGGAGACTACGAGCAGTACTTC; CDR3: CSVVSGDYEQYF
D: -; size: -; V: TRBV5-6; J: TRBJ1-4; DNA: TGTGCCAGCAGCACCGGGACACTAGCAACTAATGAAAAACTGTTTTTT; CDR3: CASSTGTLATNEKLFF
D: TRBD2; size: -; V: TRBV9; J: TRBJ2-3; DNA: TGTGCCAGCAGCGTAGCTGGCGGGAGGATCGGCACAGATACGCAGTATTTT; CDR3: CASSVAGGRIGTDTQYF
D: TRBD2; size: -; V: TRBV2; J: TRBJ2-2; DNA: TGTGCCAGCAGTCCGGGACTAGTTCCCGGGGAGCTGTTTTTT; CDR3: CASSPGLVPGELFF
D: TRBD2; size: -; V: TRBV13; J: TRBJ2-3; DNA: TGTGCCAGCAGCTTACGCGTGGGAGGGAGTGGCACAGATACGCAGTATTTT; CDR3: CASSLRVGGSGTDTQYF
D: TRBD2; size: -; V: TRBV2; J: TRBJ2-3; DNA: TGTGCCAGCAATGGCGGGAGATTAGTTACGCAGTATTTT; CDR3: CASNGGRLVTQYF
D: -; size: -; V: TRBV7-2; J: TRBJ2-2; DNA: TGTGCCAGCAGCCCGCGGAGGAGGGGCACCGGGGAGCTGTTTTTT; CDR3: CASSPRRRGTGELFF
D: -; size: -; V: TRBV10-2; J: TRBJ2-5; DNA: TGCGCCAGCCAGAGGATTGGCAGCCAAGAGACCCAGTACTTC; CDR3: CASQRIGSQETQYF
D: -; size: few; V: TRBV30; J: TRBJ1-2; DNA: TGTGCCTGGAGTAGACAGGTCTTTCTCGGACCGCAGAACTATGGCTACACCTTC; CDR3: CAWSRQVFLGPQNYGYTF
D: TRBD2; size: -; V: TRBV5-6; J: TRBJ2-2; DNA: TGTGCCAGCAGCACGCATAGCGGGGTAAACACCGGGGAGCTGTTTTTT; CDR3: CASSTHSGVNTGELFF
D: -; size: -; V: TRBV21-1; J: TRBJ2-7; DNA: TGTGCCAGCAGCAAATCAGAGGAGTACTTC; CDR3: CASSKSEEYF
D: -; size: once; V: TRBV6-4; J: TRBJ2-5; DNA: TGTGCCAGCAGTGTCGGCGCTCTCCCGGGGGAGACCCAGTACTTC; CDR3: CASSVGALPGETQYF
D: -; size: -; V: TRBV18; J: TRBJ2-4; DNA: TGTGCCAGCTCCTCTGACTTAGCCAAAAACATTCAGTACTTC; CDR3: CASSSDLAKNIQYF
D: TRBD1; size: -; V: TRBV18; J: TRBJ2-5; DNA: TGTGCCAGCTCACTCGACAGGGGTCACGGCGAGACCCAGTACTTC; CDR3: CASSLDRGHGETQYF
D: TRBD2; size: -; V: TRBV7-6; J: TRBJ2-7; DNA: TGTGCCAGCGGCTCACTAGCGCTTTCCTACGAGCAGTACTTC; CDR3: CASGSLALSYEQYF
D: TRBD1; size: -; V: TRBV29-1; J: TRBJ1-1; DNA: TGCAGCGCCGATTTGACAGGGGTGAACACTGAAGCTTTCTTT; CDR3: CSADLTGVNTEAFF
D: -; size: -; V: TRBV2; J: TRBJ1-1; DNA: TGTGCCAGGTCCACAGAAATGAACACTGAAGCTTTCTTT; CDR3: CARSTEMNTEAFF
D: -; size: -; V: TRBV5-8; J: TRBJ2-1; DNA: TGTGCCAGCAGCATCGGGGGTAGCTCCTACAATGAGCAGTTCTTC; CDR3: CASSIGGSSYNEQFF
D: TRBD2; size: -; V: TRBV5-4; J: TRBJ2-7; DNA: TGTGCCAGCAGCGCTTCCGGGACTACCACCTACGAGCAGTACTTC; CDR3: CASSASGTTTYEQYF
D: TRBD1; size: -; V: TRBV2; J: TRBJ2-3; DNA: TGTGCCAGCTGGGGACAGGGGGACACAGATACGCAGTATTTT; CDR3: CASWGQGDTDTQYF
D: -; size: -; V: TRBV11-2; J: TRBJ2-7; DNA: TGTGCCAGCAGCTCCAGGACCGGGGACGAGCAGTACTTC; CDR3: CASSSRTGDEQYF
D: TRBD2; size: -; V: TRBV7-9; J: TRBJ2-1; DNA: TGTGCCAGCAGCCGCGGACTAGCGGGGTGGGAGTTCTTC; CDR3: CASSRGLAGWEFF
D: -; size: -; V: TRBV6-1; J: TRBJ1-2; DNA: TGTGCCAGCAGTGAAGGAACAACTACCTATGGCTACACCTTC; CDR3: CASSEGTTTYGYTF
D: TRBD2; size: -; V: TRBV4-1; J: TRBJ2-1; DNA: TGCGCCAGCAGCCAAGACCCCCATTATAGCGGGAGGGGGTCCTACAATGAGCAGTTCTTC; CDR3: CASSQDPHYSGRGSYNEQFF
D: -; size: -; V: TRBV6-5; J: TRBJ1-1; DNA: TGTGCCAGCAGTTACGTGTGGGGTCACACTGAAGCTTTCTTT; CDR3: CASSYVWGHTEAFF
D: TRBD2; size: -; V: TRBV4-3; J: TRBJ2-1; DNA: TGCGCCAGCAGCCAAGGAACTAGCGGGCGCTCCTACAATGAGCAGTTCTTC; CDR3: CASSQGTSGRSYNEQFF
D: -; size: -; V: TRBV28; J: TRBJ2-7; DNA: TGTGCCACCTCGACTGGAGCCTACGAGCAGTACTTC; CDR3: CATSTGAYEQYF
D: -; size: few; V: TRBV18; J: TRBJ2-1; DNA: TGTGCCAGCTCACCGCCCCAGGGCAATGAGCAGTTCTTC; CDR3: CASSPPQGNEQFF
D: -; size: -; V: TRBV19; J: TRBJ1-4; DNA: TGTGCCAGTTCCCGCAGGGAAGCTAATGAAAAACTGTTTTTT; CDR3: CASSRREANEKLFF